Presented here are 5 T cell receptor beta chains from one specimen sequenced in a study of vaccination and CD4 T cells after COVID-19. Cultured CD4+ T cells had their DNA profiled by the Oncomine TCR Beta short-read assay. TCRdb called the PCR reads again in MiXCR, with one record for every CDR3 protein. Of about 15,000 distinct CDR3 sequences listed, 39% were seen once; the top ten hold approximately 5.6%. These receptors' targets are unknown. Treatment noted: approximately 9-day PBMC culture with coronavirus spike peptide pools or control peptides (ViraFEST assay). The sequenced sample was CD4+ T cells from blood, cultured in vitro, obtained before SARS-CoV-2 vaccination. These receptors were collected from a human donor who had recovered from COVID-19.

The rearrangement links TRBV7-3 to TRBJ2-3; 7 bases map to TRBD2. J gave up 1 base and V 2 bases, and 3 bases lay outside the gene matches. The CDR3 contains 15 residues. Germline V CDR1 and CDR2: SGHTA, FQGTGA. This CDR3 is CASSLGAGGTDTQYF. The CDR3 DNA reads as TGTGCCAGCAGCTTAGGCGCGGGGGGCACAGATACGCAGTATTTT. The variable domain in full, completed from reference TRBV7-3 and TRBJ2-3, reads GAGVSQTPSNKVTEKGKYVELRCDPISGHTALYWYRQSLGQGPEFLIYFQGTGAADDSGLPNDRFFAVRPEGSVSTLKIQRTERGDSAVYLCASSLGAGGTDTQYFGPGTRLTVL.

This chain links TRBV5-1 with TRBJ1-6, with a weak D call TRBD1 (5 bases). CDR3 length: 16 amino acids. Germline V lookup: CDR1 SGHRS, CDR2 YFSETQ. V shed 2 bases and J shed 6 bases, with 15 bases lying between them. In DNA form, the CDR3 reads TGCGCCAGCAGCTTTGAAGGGGTCACTAGTAATTCACCCCTCCACTTT. It codes for CASSFEGVTSNSPLHF.

The rearrangement uses TRBV7-2 and TRBJ2-7, with D tentatively TRBD2 (6 bases). This CDR3 is 14 amino acids long. Trimming removed 5 bases from V and 5 bases from J, with 16 bases in between. Germline loops: CDR1 SGHTA, CDR2 FQGNSA. CDR3 sequence: CASSPSAGRDEQYF. For the CDR3, the DNA is TGTGCCAGCAGCCCCAGCGCGGGGCGCGACGAGCAGTACTTC.

The chain joins TRBV15 to TRBJ2-7; TRBD1 might be the D (5 bases). V was cut by 0 bases and J by 3 bases, with 18 bases left in between. Looked up from germline, CDR1 is LNHNV and CDR2 is YYDKDF (reference sequence). The CDR3 totals 17 residues. CDR3 sequence: CATSRDNWQGTIYEQYF. CDR3 in DNA: TGTGCCACCAGCAGAGATAATTGGCAGGGAACGATCTACGAGCAGTACTTC.

This clonotype was found a few times. The chain joins TRBV20-1 to TRBJ1-2; 8 positions match TRBD1. The CDR3 consists of 12 residues. Trimming at V came to 6 bases and at J to 4 bases, leaving 4 bases not matched to a gene. Germline CDR1 is DFQATT and CDR2 is SNEGSKA (reference sequence). In DNA form, the CDR3 reads TGCAGTGCGAGACAGGGGAGCTATGGCTACACCTTC. Its translation is CSARQGSYGYTF.